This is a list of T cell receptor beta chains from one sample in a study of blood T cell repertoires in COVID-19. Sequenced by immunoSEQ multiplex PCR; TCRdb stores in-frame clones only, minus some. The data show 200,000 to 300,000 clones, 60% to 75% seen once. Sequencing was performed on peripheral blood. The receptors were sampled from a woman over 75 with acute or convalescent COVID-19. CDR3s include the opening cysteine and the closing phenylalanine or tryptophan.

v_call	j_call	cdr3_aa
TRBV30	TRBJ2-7	CAWSAGLANEQYF
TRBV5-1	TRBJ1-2	CASSTHREYGYTF
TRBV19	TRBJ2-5	CASSILRLAEETQYF
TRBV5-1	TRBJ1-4	CASSLVGQENEKLFF
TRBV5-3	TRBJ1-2	CARSLAVGRGHYGYTF
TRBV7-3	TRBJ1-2	CASSSPGGNGYTF
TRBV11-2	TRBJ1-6	CASSPRRALGSPLHF
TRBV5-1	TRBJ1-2	CASSFSTGLKVGYTF
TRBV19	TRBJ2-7	CASSIVGTKSEQYF
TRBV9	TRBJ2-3	CASSGGAGRTDTQYF
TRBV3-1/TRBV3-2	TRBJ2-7	CASSPQLGGYEQYF
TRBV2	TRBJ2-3	CASSDLSGGTDTQYF
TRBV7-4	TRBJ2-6	CASSLTFRDCRSSGANVLTF
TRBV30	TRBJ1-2	CGQGRDYGYTF
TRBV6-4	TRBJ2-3	CASSETSGSIDTQYF
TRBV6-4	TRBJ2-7	CASRPQGASEQYF
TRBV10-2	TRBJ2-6	CASSDPRQFSGANVLTF
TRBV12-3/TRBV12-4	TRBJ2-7	CASNPGRGEQYF
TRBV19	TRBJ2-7	CASSIIAQTSPPSYEQYF
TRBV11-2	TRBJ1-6	CASSFATGANSPLHF
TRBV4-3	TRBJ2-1	CASSPHLRGSSYNEQFF
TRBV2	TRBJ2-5	CASSAPWDHRGVETQYF
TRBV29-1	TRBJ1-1	CSVETNGLPNTEAFF